This T cell receptor beta chain was observed in a study of blood T cell repertoires in COVID-19. The method was immunoSEQ multiplex PCR; TCRdb's version includes in-frame clones alone and lacks a portion of them. This table holds some 300,000 clones, approximately 88% found once. Participants spanned ages about 18 to 89 years and resided in roughly 22 US areas. Recovered Cohort 3 donors showed two negative PCRs, clearance, or symptom resolution. The source of this sequence is a woman aged 40 to 50 who had recovered from COVID-19. The sequenced sample was PBMCs or T cells enriched from blood (not recorded which).

The DNA for the CDR3 is TGCGCCAGCAGCTTGGGGTTGAGTGAAAAACTGTTTTTT. It codes for CASSLGLSEKLFF. The chain recombines TRBV5-1 with TRBJ1-4, with D unresolved. Trimming stripped 0 bases from V and 7 bases from J, with 7 bases between. This CDR3 is built from 13 residues. Germline V CDR1 and CDR2: SGHRS, YFSETQ.